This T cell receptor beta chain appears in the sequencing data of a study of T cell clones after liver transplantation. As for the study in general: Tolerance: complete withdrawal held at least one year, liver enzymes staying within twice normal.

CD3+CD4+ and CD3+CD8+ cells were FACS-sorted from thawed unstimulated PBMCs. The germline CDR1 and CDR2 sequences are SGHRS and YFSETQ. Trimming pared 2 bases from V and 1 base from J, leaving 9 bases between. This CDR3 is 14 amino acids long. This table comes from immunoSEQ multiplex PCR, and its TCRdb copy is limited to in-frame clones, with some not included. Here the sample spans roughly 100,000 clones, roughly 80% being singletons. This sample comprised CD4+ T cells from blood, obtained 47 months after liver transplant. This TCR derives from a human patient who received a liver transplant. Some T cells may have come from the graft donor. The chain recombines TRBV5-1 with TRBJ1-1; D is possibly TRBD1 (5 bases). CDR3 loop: CASSFKGQNTEAFF. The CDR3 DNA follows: TGCGCCAGCAGCTTTAAAGGACAGAACACTGAAGCTTTCTTT.